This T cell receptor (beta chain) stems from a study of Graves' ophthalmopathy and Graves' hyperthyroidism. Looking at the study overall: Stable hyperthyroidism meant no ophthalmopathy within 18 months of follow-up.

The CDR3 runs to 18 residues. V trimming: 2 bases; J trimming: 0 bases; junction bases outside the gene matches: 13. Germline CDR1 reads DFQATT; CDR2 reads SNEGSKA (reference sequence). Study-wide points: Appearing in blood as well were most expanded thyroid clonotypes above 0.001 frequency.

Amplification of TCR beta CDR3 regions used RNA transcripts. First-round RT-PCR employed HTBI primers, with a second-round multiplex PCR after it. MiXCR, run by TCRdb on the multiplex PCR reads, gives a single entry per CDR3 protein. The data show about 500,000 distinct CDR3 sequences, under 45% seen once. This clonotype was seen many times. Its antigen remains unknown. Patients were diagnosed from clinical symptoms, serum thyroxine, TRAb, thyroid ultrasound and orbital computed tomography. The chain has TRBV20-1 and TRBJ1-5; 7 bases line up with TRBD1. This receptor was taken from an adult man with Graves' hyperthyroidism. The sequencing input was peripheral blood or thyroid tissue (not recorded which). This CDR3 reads CSARIGQASLSSNQPQHF. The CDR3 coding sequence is TGCAGTGCTAGAATAGGACAGGCGTCCCTTAGTAGCAATCAGCCCCAGCATTTT.